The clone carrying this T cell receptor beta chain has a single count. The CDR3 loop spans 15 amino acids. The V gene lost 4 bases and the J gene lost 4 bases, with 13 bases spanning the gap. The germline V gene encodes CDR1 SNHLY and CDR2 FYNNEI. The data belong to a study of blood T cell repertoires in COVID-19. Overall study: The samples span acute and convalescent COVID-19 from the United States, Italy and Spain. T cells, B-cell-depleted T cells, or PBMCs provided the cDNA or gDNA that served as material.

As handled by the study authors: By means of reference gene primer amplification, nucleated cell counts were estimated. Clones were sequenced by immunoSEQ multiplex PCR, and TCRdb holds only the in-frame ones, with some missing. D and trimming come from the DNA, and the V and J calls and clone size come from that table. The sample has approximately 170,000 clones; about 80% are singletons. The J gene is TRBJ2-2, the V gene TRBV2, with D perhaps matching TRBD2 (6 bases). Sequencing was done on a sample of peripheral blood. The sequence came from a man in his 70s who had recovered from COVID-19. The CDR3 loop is CASSVSAGTTGELFF. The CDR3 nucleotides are TGTGCCAGCAGTGTATCCGCGGGGACCACCGGGGAGCTGTTTTTT.